This T cell receptor beta chain was identified during a study of CD4 T cell repertoires in COVID-19 (dated by TCRdb to about 2021). With regard to the full study: For cross-reactivity analysis, CFSE-low cells were expanded with IL-2 for nine to ten days and were then relabeled and restimulated with spike proteins from other coronaviruses. Naturally processed CD4+ T cell responses to SARS-CoV-2 spike and nucleoprotein were characterized in COVID-19-recovered individuals, and clonal composition was assessed by TCR Vbeta sequencing. TCR Vbeta repertoire analysis of SARS-CoV-2-reactive T cells was conducted at the subset level in a few recovered individuals. General findings and caveats noted by the study authors: Several of the most expanded SARS-CoV-2-reactive clonotypes were present in two or all three memory subsets, which suggests intraclonal diversification. Consistent with cross-reactivity, between roughly 7 and 28% of SARS-CoV-2 clonotypes also showed up in secondary cultures stimulated with SARS-CoV and/or HKU1 spike.

According to the study, the label for this sample's time point signals: sample from a COVID-19-recovered individual after infection. Patients who had recovered from mild-to-severe COVID-19 served as donors. Memory T cell samples that were not cultured went straight to sequencing right after ex vivo isolation. From peripheral blood mononuclear cells, the researchers isolated CD4+ total memory, central memory, effector memory and circulating T follicular helper cells. In the case of this clone: It has no known antigen specificity. Per-base quality was not reported, and no clone a single base away is much larger than it.

The receptor library was made with the immunoSEQ multiplex PCR assay. Per the authors' processing: To quantify how much the repertoires of different subsets overlapped, the Chao-Jaccard similarity index was used along with counts of shared clonotypes. As stored in TCRdb, this immuneACCESS dataset retains in-frame rearrangements with V and J assigned. A fraction of the clones does not appear; measured against another copy, unresolved V genes explain less than half of the discrepancy, and the remainder lacks a known reason. V and J calls and clone size are copied from that table; D and trimming were computed from the DNA. For this sample the table gives some 80,000 clones, of which roughly 85% were detected only once. The ten most abundant clones make up about 0.61% of the sample. This receptor was obtained from a human donor who had COVID-19. The sample was CD4+ T cells from peripheral blood, taken after recovery from COVID-19.

The CDR3 reads as follows: CAITPDRDNSPLHF. The nucleotide sequence is TGTGCCATCACCCCCGACAGGGATAATTCACCCCTCCACTTT. Rearrangement joined TRBV10-3 to TRBJ1-6, with 7 bases matching TRBD1. Clipping removes 7 bases from V and 5 bases from J, with 5 as the unmatched junction base count. Including cysteine and phenylalanine, the CDR3 has 14 amino acids. Only the CDR3 part of the read is kept: 42 bases, read in frame from the first base. CDR1 and CDR2 were assigned from the germline V gene as ENHRY and SYGVKD.